This T cell receptor beta chain stems from a study of response to subunit inactivated influenza vaccine. Overall study findings and caveats: With each seasonal influenza vaccination, the authors suggested, few new T cells are recruited.

TCRdb analysed the RT-PCR reads with MiXCR anew, one entry per CDR3 protein. The table shows about 570,000 distinct CDR3 sequences, with approximately 11% occurring only once. CDR1 and CDR2 (germline): SGHRS, YFSETQ. V was trimmed by 3 bases and J by 11 bases, leaving 12 bases between them. The CDR3 is 13 amino acids. Notes on this clonotype: Its antigen is as yet unknown.

This sample was shared with a second study, whose subject was T cells expressing NK-cell markers. This second study notes: UMI-tagged 5'RACE template switching yielded the TCR beta cDNA. It was from sorted CD3+CD56+NKG2C+, CD3+CD56+NKG2C- and CD3+CD56-NKG2C+ T cells that TCR beta repertoires came. Serological testing identified seven of the eight sequenced donors as HCMV-seropositive and one as seronegative. A few of the donors also had these clonotypes leading their CD3+CD56-NKG2C+ fraction.

Sequencing used PBMCs from blood, obtained on the day of vaccination. This chain links TRBV5-1 with TRBJ1-6; a possible D gene is TRBD1 (5 bases). The sequence was obtained from a man over 45 who received an inactivated influenza vaccine. The CDR3 DNA reads TGCGCCAGCAGCTGGGGGACCGATGCACCCCTCCACTTT. Translated: CASSWGTDAPLHF.